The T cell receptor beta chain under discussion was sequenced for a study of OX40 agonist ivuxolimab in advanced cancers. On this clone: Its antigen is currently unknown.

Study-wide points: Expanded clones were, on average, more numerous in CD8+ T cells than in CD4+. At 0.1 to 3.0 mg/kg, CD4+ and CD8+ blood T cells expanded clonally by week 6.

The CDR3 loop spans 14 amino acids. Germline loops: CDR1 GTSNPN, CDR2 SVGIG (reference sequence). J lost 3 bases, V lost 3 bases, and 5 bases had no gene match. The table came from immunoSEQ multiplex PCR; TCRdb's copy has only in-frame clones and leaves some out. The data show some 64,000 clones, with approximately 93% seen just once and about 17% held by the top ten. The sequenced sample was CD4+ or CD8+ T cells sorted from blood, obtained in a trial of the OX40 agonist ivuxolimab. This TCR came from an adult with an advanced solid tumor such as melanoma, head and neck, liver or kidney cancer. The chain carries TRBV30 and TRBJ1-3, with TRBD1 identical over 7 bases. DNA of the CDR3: TGTGCCTGGAGCGCGGGACAGCATGGAAACACCATATATTTT. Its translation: CAWSAGQHGNTIYF.